These 12 T cell receptor beta chains originate from one sample sequenced in a study of blood T cells in healthy people across ages. Together with a sample-barcoded 5' primer, a J-beta primer mix was included in a second PCR lasting about 7 to 11 cycles. TCRdb called the 5' RACE reads again in MiXCR, with one record for every CDR3 protein. The data contain around 1,800,000 distinct CDR3 sequences, roughly 43% of them singletons. Sequencing input: blood. The receptors were gathered from a human donor in good health.

This chain joins TRBV13 and TRBJ2-1; TRBD2 might be the D (6 bases). The germline V gene encodes CDR1 PRHDT and CDR2 FYEKMQ (reference sequence). CDR3 length equals 17 residues. Deletions cut 1 base from V and 1 base from J, with 14 bases between. CDR3: CASSLAQRAYSYNEQFF. DNA for the CDR3: TGTGCCAGCAGCTTAGCCCAGCGGGCCTATTCCTACAATGAGCAGTTCTTC.

The chain couples TRBV5-6 to TRBJ1-5, with D perhaps TRBD1 (5 bases). The ends were cut back, 1 base at V and 7 bases at J, with 15 bases in the middle. The germline gives CDR1 SGHDT, CDR2 YYEEEE. This CDR3 comprises 15 residues. CDR3 sequence: CASSLRVRGGQPQHF. The CDR3, as DNA: TGTGCCAGCAGCTTGAGAGTTCGGGGGGGACAGCCCCAGCATTTT.

The chain recombines TRBV28 with TRBJ1-1; D remains ambiguous. Germline CDR1 MDHEN, CDR2 SYDVKM. Trimming shortened V by 3 bases and J by 11 bases, and 19 bases separated the two germline ends. The CDR3 runs 14 residues. Here the CDR3 DNA reads TGTGCCAGCAGTTTGTATCACACCTCCTCCCCGGCTTTCTTT. Protein: CASSLYHTSSPAFF.

This clonotype was seen a few times. This chain uses TRBV28 with TRBJ2-3, with D unclear. Between the trimmed V and J ends, which lost 3 bases and 4 bases, there was a span of 8 bases. The CDR3 has 13 amino acids. The V gene's germline CDR1 is MDHEN and CDR2 SYDVKM. For the CDR3, the DNA is TGTGCCAGCAGTTTTCAGGCAGCAGATACGCAGTATTTT. It translates to CASSFQAADTQYF.

Only a few counts were recorded for this clonotype. The chain employs TRBV4-2 and TRBJ1-2; D is possibly TRBD1 (5 bases). V was pared by 0 bases and J by 0 bases, with 11 bases between. Per germline, CDR1 LGHNA and CDR2 YNFKEQ. This CDR3 is 16 amino acids long. CDR3 residues: CASSQDWTSPNYGYTF. The DNA for the CDR3 is TGTGCCAGCAGCCAAGATTGGACATCCCCTAACTATGGCTACACCTTC.

The CDR3 DNA reads TGCGCCAGCAGCCTTGACCCAATTCGGGACAATGAGCAGTTCTTC. Translated, it gives CASSLDPIRDNEQFF. The gene calls are TRBV4-3 and TRBJ2-1; D uncertain. Deletions cut 4 bases from V and 5 bases from J, with 15 bases between. The CDR3 is made up of 15 amino acids. The germline gives CDR1 LGHNA, CDR2 YSLEER.

The chain recombines TRBV6-6 with TRBJ2-4; 7 nucleotides line up with TRBD1. Per the germline V gene, CDR1 is MNHNY and CDR2 is SVGAGI (reference sequence). CDR3 length equals 15 residues. Germline trimming cut 0 bases from V and 5 bases from J; bases unmatched to any gene: 4. CDR3 in DNA: TGTGCCAGCAGTTACTCCGGGACAGAAGAAAACATTCAGTACTTC. Its protein is CASSYSGTEENIQYF.

This rearrangement joins TRBV7-2 to TRBJ2-3; 10 positions match TRBD1. Germline V lookup: CDR1 SGHTA, CDR2 FQGNSA. Losses at the gene ends were 5 bases for V and 7 bases for J; bases not matched to a gene: 6. This CDR3 comprises 14 residues. CDR3 loop: CASSLGTGANTQYF. For the CDR3, the DNA is TGTGCCAGCAGCCTCGGGACAGGGGCAAATACGCAGTATTTT.

This clonotype has just a few counts. The chain is built from TRBV6-2 or TRBV6-3 and TRBJ2-7; TRBD1 agrees at 7 bases. The CDR3 spans 14 residues. Germline V gene data show CDR1 as MNHEY and CDR2 as SVGEGT. Unmatched junction bases numbered 7, after V lost 7 bases and J lost 1 base. The CDR3 nucleotides are TGTGCCAGCAAACCGGGACAGACATCCTACGAGCAGTACTTC. This encodes CASKPGQTSYEQYF.

In this sample, this clonotype turned up a few times. The rearrangement links TRBV7-2 to TRBJ2-7, with D maybe TRBD1 (6 bases). V was shortened by 2 bases and J by 0 bases, with 11 bases between the two germline ends. Germline CDR1 is SGHTA and CDR2 is FQGNSA. CDR3 length: 15 amino acids. CDR3 coding DNA: TGTGCCAGCAGCTTATCCTCACAGGGCTCCTACGAGCAGTACTTC. It is translated as CASSLSSQGSYEQYF.

The chain uses TRBV11-3 and TRBJ2-7; weak D call: TRBD1 (5 bases). Deletions cut 3 bases from V and 3 bases from J, with 12 bases between. Germline V gene lookup returns CDR1 SGHNT and CDR2 YENEEA. CDR3 length: 14 amino acids. The CDR3 spells CASSFLTVDYEQYF. The DNA for the CDR3 is TGTGCCAGCAGCTTTCTGACAGTGGACTACGAGCAGTACTTC.

The chain carries TRBV12-3 or TRBV12-4 and TRBJ1-5, with unresolved D. With 6 bases removed from V and 1 base from J, the gap between germline ends came to 10 bases. The CDR3 covers 14 residues. CDR3 nucleotides: TGTGCCAGCAGCACGGCGGGGAGCAATCAGCCCCAGCATTTT. It yields the protein CASSTAGSNQPQHF.